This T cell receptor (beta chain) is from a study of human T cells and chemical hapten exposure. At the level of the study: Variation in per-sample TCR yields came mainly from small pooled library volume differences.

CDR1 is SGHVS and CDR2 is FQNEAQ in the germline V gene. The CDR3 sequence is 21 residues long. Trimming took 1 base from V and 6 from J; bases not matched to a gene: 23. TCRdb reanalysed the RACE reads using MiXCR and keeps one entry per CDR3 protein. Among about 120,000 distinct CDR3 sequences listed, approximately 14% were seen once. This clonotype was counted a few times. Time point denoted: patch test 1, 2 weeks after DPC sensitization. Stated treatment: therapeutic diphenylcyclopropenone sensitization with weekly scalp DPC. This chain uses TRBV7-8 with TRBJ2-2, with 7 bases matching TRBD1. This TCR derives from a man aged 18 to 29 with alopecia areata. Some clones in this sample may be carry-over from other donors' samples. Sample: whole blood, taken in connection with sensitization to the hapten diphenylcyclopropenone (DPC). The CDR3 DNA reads TGTGCCAGCAGCTTAGATTTAACTCTCATGCTATACAGGGGACGGGCCGGGGAGCTGTTTTTT. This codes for CASSLDLTLMLYRGRAGELFF.